This T cell receptor (beta chain) is drawn from a study of cytomegalovirus exposure and HLA in healthy donors (TCRdb year 2017). About the investigation overall: An earlier analysis of some 620 of the donors reported approximately 280 Gb of sequence data and 100 million to 120 million unique TCR beta sequences obtained from about 170 million T cells. An early release covering more than 500 HLA-typed donors comprised about 300 gigabases of sequencing data and around 85 million unique TCR sequences. Of the 350 to 450 genotyped donors, 65% to 90% were placed in the genetic ancestry cluster associated with self-reported Caucasian donors. The study aimed to test whether signatures of past pathogen exposure could be identified by cataloging public T cell receptors. The study used immunosequencing to profile the T cell repertoires of approximately 690 subjects and linked those repertoires to cytomegalovirus serostatus. Besides the first cohort of 500 to 700 subjects, a separate validation cohort made up of over 95 different subjects was used. To predict cytomegalovirus infection status, the study combined high-throughput TCR immunosequencing, statistical association of individual TCRs with disease status, and machine learning. In a later analysis, previously published TCR beta repertoires from fewer than 750 donors were re-analyzed and high-resolution HLA genotyping was added so that TCR occurrence patterns could be studied. Rather than drawing on any new phenotypic data, the later analysis identified candidate immune exposures from TCR beta sequences and the way those sequences occurred across donors. In an earlier analysis of over 550 of the donors, high-throughput TCR beta sequencing was used to judge whether each TCR beta V gene segment behaved as functional or pseudogenic. Alongside the repertoire data, information on donor age, sex, ethnicity and CMV serostatus was compiled. A later genetic analysis used genome-wide SNP genotypes for about 60% of the roughly 700 donors, treating that subset as a discovery cohort. Every discovery cohort repertoire had been produced on one sequencing platform. Both class I and class II loci were covered by HLA typing, at four-digit resolution. Typing coverage varied by locus: roughly 629-640 donors for A, B, C, DRB1 and DQB1; more than 500 for DQA1; approximately 610 for DPA1; around 450 for DPB1. Because of strong linkage in the cohort, a few DR-DQ haplotypes were treated as single units for association and clustering. Across some 400 genotyped donors of the cohort, an average of about 220,000 unique TCR beta nucleotide sequences per donor were sequenced, and roughly a sixth of those sequences were non-productive. Here is what the overall study found, with its caveats: Some IMGT-functional V segments, including TRBV6-2 and TRBV6-3, could not be told apart with the 87-base-pair reads, so those segments were excluded. The sequencing pipeline was judged likely to have produced a cluster of highly shared sequence variants as a technical artifact. About 17 rarely observed V segments, including chromosome 9 orphons, were excluded from the earlier analysis of 550 to 700 of the donors because counts were too low. In a later genetic analysis, a missense DCLRE1C variant was associated with V-gene and J-gene trimming of TCR beta chains, and the association was replicated in an independent cohort. Most TCR sequences were seen in very few donors, while some public TCRs were found in many individuals. In a later analysis, TCR association rates were found to vary across HLA loci, with the most associated TCRs seen for DRB1 alleles and the fewest for HLA-C alleles. Compared with equally common non-associated chains, HLA-associated TCR beta chains in a later analysis were more clonally expanded and had lower generation probabilities. It was suggested by the authors that the approach could potentially be generalized to other disease states and immunological phenotypes. Sequencing depth was assumed to be roughly uniform across donors in the presence/absence analyses, though that assumption may not hold. A later analysis associated 15,000 to 20,000 TCR beta sequences with specific HLA alleles at a false discovery rate of 0.05. A further reported finding was that TCR beta sequences accurately predicted the HLA-A and HLA-B alleles for most subjects in the first cohort. An earlier analysis of around 600 of the donors showed that most TCR beta V segments appeared in productive rearrangements either about 90% or about 30% of the time, which broadly matched IMGT annotations. Linkage disequilibrium might explain the correlated functional status among segregating V segments, but an unknown experimental factor could not be excluded. A later analysis reported that several top co-occurrence clusters appeared linked to parvovirus B19, influenza, CMV and Epstein-Barr virus. In vitro tests confirmed that a few of the cytomegalovirus-associated TCR beta chains recognize cytomegalovirus antigens. The study gave a list of around 170 TCR beta chains associated with cytomegalovirus. When HLA alleles, especially DR and DQ, strongly co-occurred, attributing TCR associations to individual alleles was difficult. Because HLA typing was missing for some donors at each locus, association tests included only the typed subset. Cytomegalovirus status was reported to be diagnosed by the classifier with high specificity and sensitivity in both the original and validation cohorts. This cohort had only TCR beta chains sequenced, and the lack of alpha or paired-chain data limited which features could be detected. In a later analysis, most CMV-associated TCR beta chains were found to appear HLA-restricted, with HLA associations seemingly driven largely by CMV exposure. A later genetic analysis reported fewer N-insertions in productive TCRs among donors in an Asian-associated ancestry cluster than the roughly 700-donor mean. For the cohort, immune exposure information was limited to CMV serostatus.

Library construction relied on the immunoSEQ multiplex PCR assay. For the multiplex PCR, a mixture combining 60 forward primers for TCR Vbeta segments and 13 reverse primers for TCR Jbeta segments was used. The CDR3 region of rearranged TCR beta genes was amplified from genomic DNA with a multiplex PCR assay. The Illumina HiSeq System was used to sequence the amplified TCR beta libraries as 87-base-pair reads. In the paper's pipeline: A later analysis tallied 80 million to 95 million unique TCR beta chains across the 640 or so repertoires, and approximately 9.9 million of those chains were shared by two or more donors. A nearest-neighbor algorithm error-corrected the raw reads and collapsed the reads into unique sequences, merging closely related sequences to remove PCR and sequencing errors. Alignment of CDR3 sequences to IMGT reference sequences was used to assign V, D and J gene segments. For a sequence to be retained, at least a six-nucleotide match to both a V gene segment and a J gene segment was required. Rearrangements were classified as productive when the CDR3 lacked stop codons and remained in frame with V and J, and all other rearrangements were classified as non-productive. Following IMGT convention, CDR3 was defined as the stretch from the second conserved V-encoded cysteine up to the conserved J-encoded phenylalanine. The earlier analysis of about 530 of the donors excluded any sequence lacking an unambiguous match to a single V gene segment. In an earlier analysis of 587 of the donors, V segments were called functional above 56.7% productive rearrangements and were called segregating when the between-donor standard deviation exceeded 5%. A statistical classification framework was developed to diagnose cytomegalovirus status using the catalog of TCR beta chain sequences. In a later analysis, TCR nucleotide sequences were compared against IMGT/GENE-DB human TR gene sequences so that V and J genes could be assigned. Using the TCRdist pipeline, a later analysis assigned CDR3 sequences along with most-parsimonious VDJ recombination scenarios. In a later analysis, each TCR beta chain was defined by its CDR3 amino acid sequence together with its V-gene family, and reads lacking a unique V-gene family were excluded. A later analysis removed 550 to 700 highly shared, low-generation-probability nucleotide sequences to deal with suspected cross-contamination and a sequencing artifact. A later analysis calculated a clonal expansion index for each public chain from normalized within-repertoire ranks of inferred template counts. In a later analysis, generation probabilities were computed using a VDJ recombination model fitted to out-of-frame rearrangements, and the results were checked against IGoR. Hypergeometric tests were used in a later analysis to score TCR-TCR, TCR-HLA and TCR-CMV co-occurrence, with a repertoire-size bias correction applied to the TCR pairs. To estimate false discovery rates, a later analysis permuted the HLA or CMV assignments 20 times. In a later analysis, co-occurring TCRs were grouped using DBSCAN, and TCRdist sequence similarity was added for clustering within HLA-allele-positive subsets. Repertoires with fewer than 30,000 or more than 120,000 public chains, plus five repertoires with anomalous nucleotide sharing, were excluded from co-occurrence clustering. In its TCRdb copy, this immuneACCESS table keeps in-frame sequences only and misses some clones. Where compared with another copy, unresolved V genes explain less than half of these, and the others have no known cause. The V and J calls and clone size come from that table; D and trimming were worked out from the DNA. In this sample the table shows more than 100,000 clones, about 60% of which occur a single time. The ten biggest clones cover 9% to 10% of the sample.

A word on this clone: Its specific antigen is unknown. Per-base qualities were not stored, and no clone one base away is much larger.

The CDR1 and CDR2 encoded by the germline V gene are SGHTA and FQGNSA. Trimmed from V: 1 base; trimmed from J: 5 bases; junction bases lacking a gene match: 3. Including the terminal cysteine and phenylalanine, the CDR3 comprises 15 residues. The only DNA kept is the CDR3, 45 bases in frame from the first base. In total, 630 or so healthy bone marrow donors made up the cohort. All cohort members were sampled while nominally healthy, although unrecorded immune exposures were likely present. The donor tested CMV seropositive and was one of the 289 seropositive cohort members. A peripheral blood sample was collected from each donor, and TCR beta sequencing was performed on peripheral blood mononuclear cells. Genomic DNA extraction from the blood cell samples was performed with the Qiagen DNeasy Blood Extraction Kit.

The clonotype was recovered from a man aged 40-50 years in good health and CMV-seropositive. The specimen sequenced was PBMCs. The rearrangement joined TRBV7-2 to TRBJ2-2, with TRBD2 identical over 8 junction bases. The bases read TGTGCCAGCAGCTTAGTTAGCGGGAAAACCGGGGAGCTGTTTTTT. Its translation is CASSLVSGKTGELFF.